Each of the 9 T cell receptor beta chains below was sequenced from the same sample in a study of beta chain features in type 1 diabetes. The antigens for these receptors are not known. What was sequenced were expressed TCRB transcripts, since all of the isolated RNA had been reverse transcribed. Some clones are missing from TCRdb's copy, which holds only in-frame ones; the method was immunoSEQ multiplex PCR. The repertoire holds tens of thousands of clones, with 66% as singletons. Findings of the study overall: Type 1 diabetes patients showed a moderate but significant shortening of TCRB CDR3s in all four CD4+ subsets.

Sequenced sample: Tregs from blood. These TCRs come from a woman between 18 and 29 years old with type 1 diabetes.

The chain recombines TRBV29-1 with TRBJ2-3, with 7 bases identical to TRBD1. The V segment lost 3 bases and the J segment 4 bases; nucleotides outside the gene matches: 4. CDR3 length: 13 amino acids. The germline V gene encodes CDR1 SQVTM and CDR2 ANQGSEA. CDR3 bases: TGCAGCGTTGACCGACAGGGATCAGATACGCAGTATTTT. It specifies CSVDRQGSDTQYF.

The chain is built from TRBV7-3 and TRBJ2-5, with D uncertain. Trimming cost V 8 bases and J 2 bases, with 21 bases left between them. Germline values: CDR1 SGHTA, CDR2 FQGTGA. There are 16 residues in the CDR3. In nucleotides, the CDR3 is TGTGCCAGCGGTGGTGGTATTTATCCCGGGCAAGAGACCCAGTACTTC. Translated, it gives CASGGGIYPGQETQYF. The full variable domain, its missing parts supplied by reference TRBV7-3 and TRBJ2-5, is GAGVSQTPSNKVTEKGKYVELRCDPISGHTALYWYRQSLGQGPEFLIYFQGTGAADDSGLPNDRFFAVRPEGSVSTLKIQRTERGDSAVYLCASGGGIYPGQETQYFGPGTRLLVL.

This chain uses TRBV6-5 with TRBJ1-2, with 8 bases aligning to TRBD1. The CDR3 sequence is 14 residues long. Per the germline V gene, CDR1 is MNHEY and CDR2 is SVGAGI. Trimming removed 5 bases from V and 6 bases from J; junction bases left unmatched: 8. The CDR3 protein is CASSERQGRDGYTF. CDR3 sequence (DNA): TGTGCCAGCAGTGAACGACAGGGGAGGGATGGCTACACCTTC.

This rearrangement joins TRBV10-2 to TRBJ2-5, with 9 bases that match TRBD2. Germline assignment: CDR1 WSHSY and CDR2 SAAADI. V lost 4 bases, J lost 5 bases, and 8 bases stayed unmatched. CDR3 length: 15 amino acids. The CDR3 region is CASSVGGGEWETQYF. CDR3 bases: TGCGCCAGCAGTGTTGGCGGGGGGGAATGGGAGACCCAGTACTTC.

V usage is TRBV7-9 and J usage is TRBJ2-1; D possibly corresponds to TRBD2 (6 bases). CDR1 is SEHNR and CDR2 is FQNEAQ in the germline V gene (reference sequence). The CDR3 sequence is 16 residues long. Trimming took off 3 bases at V and 8 bases at J, with 20 bases between the two ends. The CDR3 region has the DNA TGTGCCAGCAGCTTTCCAAGGGGTAGCGGAGCACATGAGCAGTTCTTC. This sequence encodes CASSFPRGSGAHEQFF.

This chain's CDR3 is CASSGSGGSSYNEQFF. The CDR3 DNA reads as TGTGCCAGCAGCGGAAGCGGGGGGAGCTCCTACAATGAGCAGTTCTTC. V and J are TRBV7-3 and TRBJ2-1; 9 bases line up with TRBD2. Germline lookup yields CDR1 SGHTA and CDR2 FQGTGA. With 5 bases clipped from V and 0 bases from J, the junction kept 5 bases outside the gene matches. The length of the CDR3 is 16 residues.

This clone turned up a few times. The rearrangement links TRBV19 to TRBJ2-7, with a tentative D call TRBD2 (5 bases). Deletions cut 5 bases from V and 2 bases from J, with 13 bases between. The germline CDR1 and CDR2 sequences are LNHDA and SQIVND (reference sequence). The CDR3 runs 14 residues. CDR3 amino acids: CASSALGGPYEQYF. The CDR3 nucleotides are TGTGCCAGTAGTGCCCTGGGCGGGCCCTACGAGCAGTACTTC.

The V call is TRBV5-6, the J call TRBJ2-2, with 12 bases matching TRBD2. The CDR3 has 15 amino acids. CDR1 and CDR2 (germline): SGHDT, YYEEEE. V gave up 4 bases and J gave up 6 bases; unmatched junction bases: 4. The CDR3 region has the DNA TGTGCCAGCAGCCGGCTAGCGGGAGGGTCCGGGGAGCTGTTTTTT. Translated, it gives CASSRLAGGSGELFF. The full variable domain, completed using reference TRBV5-6 and TRBJ2-2, is DAGVTQSPTHLIKTRGQQVTLRCSPKSGHDTVSWYQQALGQGPQFIFQYYEEEERQRGNFPDRFSGHQFPNYSSELNVNALLLGDSALYLCASSRLAGGSGELFFGEGSRLTVL.

The chain carries TRBV5-4 and TRBJ2-5, with TRBD2 matching over 7 bases. Germline CDR1 is SGHNT and CDR2 is YYREEE (reference sequence). With V trimmed by 1 base and J by 2 bases, 5 bases remained unmatched. This CDR3 region has 15 residues. The CDR3 is CASSLNAGDQETQYF. In nucleotides, the CDR3 is TGTGCCAGCAGCTTGAATGCGGGGGATCAAGAGACCCAGTACTTC.